These 6 T cell receptor beta chains were sequenced from one sample in a study of blood T cell repertoires in COVID-19. Sequencing used immunoSEQ multiplex PCR; TCRdb keeps in-frame clones, though not all of them. Of 300,000 to 450,000 clones listed, 88% were seen once; the top ten hold more than 0.95%. The sequenced sample was PBMCs or T cells enriched from blood (not recorded which). These receptor sequences come from a woman in her late teens or twenties who had recovered from COVID-19.

The chain is built from TRBV19 and TRBJ1-6, with 8 nucleotides matching TRBD1. The CDR3 has 15 residues. V shed 5 bases, J shed 8 bases, and the junction held 8 bases outside the gene matches. CDR1 and CDR2 from the germline V gene are LNHDA and SQIVND (reference sequence). CDR3 nucleotide sequence: TGTGCCAGTAGTGCCCGACAGGGGCAAGATTCACCCCTCCACTTT. Protein product: CASSARQGQDSPLHF.

This clone was seen once. This chain connects TRBV5-6 to TRBJ1-3; 7 bases map to TRBD1. This CDR3 region has 16 residues. CDR1 and CDR2 from the germline V gene are SGHDT and YYEEEE. V lost 3 bases, J lost 0 bases, and 6 bases stayed unmatched. The CDR3 bases are TGTGCCAGCAGCTGGGGACAGTTCCACTCTGGAAACACCATATATTTT. It yields the protein CASSWGQFHSGNTIYF.

The chain combines TRBV2 with TRBJ2-2; perhaps TRBD1 as D (6 bases). The CDR3 has 16 residues. The germline V gene encodes CDR1 SNHLY and CDR2 FYNNEI. The V and J ends lost 8 bases and 3 bases respectively, with 19 bases between them. CDR3 protein: CASGGTALGYTGELFF. In DNA, the CDR3 is TGTGCCAGCGGGGGCACAGCCTTAGGTTACACCGGGGAGCTGTTTTTT.

This clone was seen only once. This rearrangement joins TRBV11-2 to TRBJ2-1; 7 bases align to TRBD2. V was pared by 5 bases and J by 7 bases, with 8 bases of the junction left unmatched. CDR3 size: 14 residues. The V gene's germline CDR1 is SGHAT and CDR2 FQNNGV. CDR3 region: CASSRREVRNEQFF. CDR3 sequence (DNA): TGTGCCAGCAGCCGCCGGGAGGTTCGTAATGAGCAGTTCTTC.

This sequence joins TRBV30 and TRBJ2-2, with TRBD1 identical over 9 bases. The ends lost 4 bases at V and 1 base at J; junction bases unmatched: 7. CDR3 length equals 16 residues. The germline gives CDR1 GTSNPN, CDR2 SVGIG (reference sequence). Here the CDR3 DNA reads TGTGCCTGGACCCCGGGACAGGGTCAGAACACCGGGGAGCTGTTTTTT. Translated: CAWTPGQGQNTGELFF.

This sequence joins TRBV30 and TRBJ1-2, with 7 bases fitting TRBD1. Trimming cost V 2 bases and J 2 bases; bases outside gene matches: 11. There are 16 residues in the CDR3. Germline loops: CDR1 GTSNPN, CDR2 SVGIG (reference sequence). The CDR3, as DNA: TGTGCCTGGAGTCATATCCCGGGACAGCAAAACTATGGCTACACCTTC. Its translation is CAWSHIPGQQNYGYTF. The whole variable domain, filled in from reference TRBV30 and TRBJ1-2, reads SQTIHQWPATLVQPVGSPLSLECTVEGTSNPNLYWYRQAAGRGLQLLFYSVGIGQISSEVPQNLSASRPQDRQFILSSKKLLLSDSGFYLCAWSHIPGQQNYGYTFGSGTRLTVV.